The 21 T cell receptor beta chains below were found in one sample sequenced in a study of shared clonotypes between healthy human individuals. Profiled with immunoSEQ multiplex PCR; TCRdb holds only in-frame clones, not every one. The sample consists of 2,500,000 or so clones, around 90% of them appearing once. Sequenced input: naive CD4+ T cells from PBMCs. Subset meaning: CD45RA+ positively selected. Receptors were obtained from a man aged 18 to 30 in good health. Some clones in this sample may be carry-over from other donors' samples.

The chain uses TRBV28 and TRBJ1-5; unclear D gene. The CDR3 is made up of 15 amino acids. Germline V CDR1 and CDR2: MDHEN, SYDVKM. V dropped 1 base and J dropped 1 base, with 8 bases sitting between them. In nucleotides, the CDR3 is TGTGCCAGCAGTTTATATGTGGGGAGCAATCAGCCCCAGCATTTT. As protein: CASSLYVGSNQPQHF.

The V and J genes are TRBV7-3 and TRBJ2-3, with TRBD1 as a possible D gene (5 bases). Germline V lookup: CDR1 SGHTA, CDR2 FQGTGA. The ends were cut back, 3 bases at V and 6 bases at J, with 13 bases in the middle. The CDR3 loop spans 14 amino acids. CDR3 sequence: CASSFSRAGDTQYF. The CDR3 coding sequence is TGTGCCAGCAGCTTCTCCAGGGCTGGGGATACGCAGTATTTT.

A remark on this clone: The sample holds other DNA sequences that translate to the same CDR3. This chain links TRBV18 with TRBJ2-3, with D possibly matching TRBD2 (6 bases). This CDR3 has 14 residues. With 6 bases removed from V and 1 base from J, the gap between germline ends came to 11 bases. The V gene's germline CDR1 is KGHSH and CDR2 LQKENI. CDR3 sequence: CASSPGTGTDTQYF. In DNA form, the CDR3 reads TGTGCCAGCTCTCCCGGGACTGGCACAGATACGCAGTATTTT.

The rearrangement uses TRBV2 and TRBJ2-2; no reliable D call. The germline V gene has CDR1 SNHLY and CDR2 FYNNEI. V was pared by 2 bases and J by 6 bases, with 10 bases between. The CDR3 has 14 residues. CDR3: CASSERHHPGELFF. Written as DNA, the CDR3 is TGTGCCAGCAGTGAAAGGCACCATCCCGGGGAGCTGTTTTTT.

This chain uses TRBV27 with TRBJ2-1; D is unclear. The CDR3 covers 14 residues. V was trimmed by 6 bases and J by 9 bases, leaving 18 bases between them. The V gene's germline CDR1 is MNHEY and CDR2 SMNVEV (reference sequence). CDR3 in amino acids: CASRRTGPISEQFF. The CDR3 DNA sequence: TGTGCCAGCAGGCGGACGGGCCCCATCAGTGAGCAGTTCTTC.

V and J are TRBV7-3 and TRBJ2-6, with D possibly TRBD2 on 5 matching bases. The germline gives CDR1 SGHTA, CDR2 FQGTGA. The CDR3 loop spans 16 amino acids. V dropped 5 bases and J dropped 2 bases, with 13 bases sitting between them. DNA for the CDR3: TGTGCCAGCAGCAGAACCCGGGATCCTGGGGCCAACGTCCTGACTTTC. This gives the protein CASSRTRDPGANVLTF.

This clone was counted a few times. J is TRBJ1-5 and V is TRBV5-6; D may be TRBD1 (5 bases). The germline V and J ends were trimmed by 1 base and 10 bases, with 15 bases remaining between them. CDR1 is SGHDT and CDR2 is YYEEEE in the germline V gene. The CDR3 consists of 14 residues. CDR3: CASSLMVSGGPQHF. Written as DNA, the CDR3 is TGTGCCAGCAGCTTGATGGTATCGGGGGGACCCCAGCATTTT.

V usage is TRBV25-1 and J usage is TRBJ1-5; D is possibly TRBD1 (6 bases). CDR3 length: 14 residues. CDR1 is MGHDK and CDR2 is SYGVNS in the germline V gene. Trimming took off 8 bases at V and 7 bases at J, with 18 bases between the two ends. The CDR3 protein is CASSRGGAGQPQHF. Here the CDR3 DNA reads TGTGCCAGCTCGAGGGGGGGGGCCGGGCAGCCCCAGCATTTT.

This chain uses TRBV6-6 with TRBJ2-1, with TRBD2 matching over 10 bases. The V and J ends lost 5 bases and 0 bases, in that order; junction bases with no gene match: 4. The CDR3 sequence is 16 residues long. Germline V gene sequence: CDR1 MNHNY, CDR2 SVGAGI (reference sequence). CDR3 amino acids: CASSTGTSASYNEQFF. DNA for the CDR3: TGTGCCAGCAGTACCGGGACTAGCGCCTCCTACAATGAGCAGTTCTTC.

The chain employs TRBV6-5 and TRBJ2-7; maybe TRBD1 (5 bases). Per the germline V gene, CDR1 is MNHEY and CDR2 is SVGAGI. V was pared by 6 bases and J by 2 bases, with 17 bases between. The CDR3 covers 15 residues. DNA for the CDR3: TGTGCCAGCAGCCTTCTTGCTTGGGGCCCCTACGAGCAGTACTTC. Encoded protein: CASSLLAWGPYEQYF.

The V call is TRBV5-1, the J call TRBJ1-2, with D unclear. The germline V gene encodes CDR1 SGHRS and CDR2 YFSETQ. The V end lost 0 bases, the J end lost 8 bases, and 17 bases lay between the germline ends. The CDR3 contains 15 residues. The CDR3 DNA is TGCGCCAGCAGCTTGGGACCGGGGTCCGACGGCGGCTACACCTTC. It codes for CASSLGPGSDGGYTF.

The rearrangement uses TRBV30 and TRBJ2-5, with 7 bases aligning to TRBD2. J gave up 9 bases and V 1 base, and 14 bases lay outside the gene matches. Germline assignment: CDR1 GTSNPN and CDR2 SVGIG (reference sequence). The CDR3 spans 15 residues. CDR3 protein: CAWSALAEVPGAQYF. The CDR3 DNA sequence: TGTGCCTGGAGTGCCCTAGCGGAGGTCCCCGGGGCCCAGTACTTC.

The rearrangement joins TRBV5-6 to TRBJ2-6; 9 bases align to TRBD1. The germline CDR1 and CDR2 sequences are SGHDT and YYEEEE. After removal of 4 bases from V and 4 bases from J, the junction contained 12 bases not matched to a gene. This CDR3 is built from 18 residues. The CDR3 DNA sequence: TGTGCCAGCAGCACGGGACAGGGACACCAGTGGGGGGCCAACGTCCTGACTTTC. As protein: CASSTGQGHQWGANVLTF.

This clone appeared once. The CDR3 is CASTPYGAGGVGYEQFF. CDR3 in DNA: TGTGCCAGCACTCCTTACGGGGCGGGAGGAGTCGGCTATGAGCAGTTCTTC. The chain employs TRBV7-9 and TRBJ2-1, with 8 bases matching TRBD2. CDR1 and CDR2 (germline): SEHNR, FQNEAQ (reference sequence). The CDR3 runs to 17 residues. With 7 bases clipped from V and 8 bases from J, the junction kept 19 bases outside the gene matches.

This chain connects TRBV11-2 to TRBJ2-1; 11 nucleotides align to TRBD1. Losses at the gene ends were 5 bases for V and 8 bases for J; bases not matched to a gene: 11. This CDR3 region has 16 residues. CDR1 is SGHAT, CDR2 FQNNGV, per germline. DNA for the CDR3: TGTGCCAGCAGCACCCTCCGGGACAGGGGGAGGGATGAGCAGTTCTTC. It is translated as CASSTLRDRGRDEQFF. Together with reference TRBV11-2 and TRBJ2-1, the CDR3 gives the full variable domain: EAGVAQSPRYKIIEKRQSVAFWCNPISGHATLYWYQQILGQGPKLLIQFQNNGVVDDSQLPKDRFSAERLKGVDSTLKIQPAKLEDSAVYLCASSTLRDRGRDEQFFGPGTRLTVL.

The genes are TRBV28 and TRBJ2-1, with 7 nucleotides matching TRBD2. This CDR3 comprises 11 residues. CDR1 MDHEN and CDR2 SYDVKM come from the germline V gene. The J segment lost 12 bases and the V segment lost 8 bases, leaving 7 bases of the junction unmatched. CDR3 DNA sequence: TGTGCCAGCTCGACTAGCCCGTCGCAGTTCTTC. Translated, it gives CASSTSPSQFF.

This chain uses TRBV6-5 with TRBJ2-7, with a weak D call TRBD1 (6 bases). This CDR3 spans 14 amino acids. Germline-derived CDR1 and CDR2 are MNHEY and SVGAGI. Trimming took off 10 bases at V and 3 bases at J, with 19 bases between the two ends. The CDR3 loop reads CATRLPGVSYEQYF. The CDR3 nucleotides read TGTGCCACTAGACTACCAGGGGTTAGCTACGAGCAGTACTTC.

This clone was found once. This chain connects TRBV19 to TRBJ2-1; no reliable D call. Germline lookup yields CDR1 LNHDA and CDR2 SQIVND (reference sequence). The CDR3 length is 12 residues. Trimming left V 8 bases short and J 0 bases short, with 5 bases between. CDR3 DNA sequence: TGTGCCAGTTGGGGCTCCTACAATGAGCAGTTCTTC. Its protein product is CASWGSYNEQFF.

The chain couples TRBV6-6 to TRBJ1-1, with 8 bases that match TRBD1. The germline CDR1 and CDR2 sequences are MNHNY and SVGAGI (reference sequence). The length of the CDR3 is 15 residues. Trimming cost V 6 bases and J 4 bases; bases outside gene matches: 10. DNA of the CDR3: TGTGCCAGCAGGGAAACAGGGGGAATGGGCACTGAAGCTTTCTTT. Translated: CASRETGGMGTEAFF.

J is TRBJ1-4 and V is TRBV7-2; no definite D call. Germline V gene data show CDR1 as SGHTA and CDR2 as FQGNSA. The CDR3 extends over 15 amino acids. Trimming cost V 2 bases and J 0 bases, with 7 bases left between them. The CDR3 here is CASSLKRATNEKLFF. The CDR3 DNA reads TGTGCCAGCAGCTTAAAACGAGCAACTAATGAAAAACTGTTTTTT.

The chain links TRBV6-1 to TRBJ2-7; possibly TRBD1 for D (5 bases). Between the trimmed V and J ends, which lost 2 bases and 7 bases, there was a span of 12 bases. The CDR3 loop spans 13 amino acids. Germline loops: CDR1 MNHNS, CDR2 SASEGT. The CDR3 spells CASSELRVAEQYF. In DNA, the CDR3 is TGTGCCAGCAGTGAACTCAGGGTGGCGGAGCAGTACTTC.